The source of this T cell receptor (beta chain) is a study of T cell responses to AZD1222 COVID-19 vaccine. The data were produced by immunoSEQ multiplex PCR, yet TCRdb's version contains in-frame clones alone and is incomplete. The data contain some 170,000 clones, 92% of them singletons. Trimming removed 5 bases from V and 0 bases from J, with 10 bases in between. The CDR3 extends over 14 amino acids. CDR1 is LNHDA and CDR2 is SQIVND in the germline V gene (reference sequence). The TCR originated in an adult in good health. The source material was peripheral blood, sampled on day 0 of MenACWY control vaccination. The chain links TRBV19 to TRBJ1-1; a possible D gene is TRBD1 (5 bases). The CDR3 coding sequence is TGTGCCAGTAGTGCAGGGAAAATGAACACTGAAGCTTTCTTT. Translation: CASSAGKMNTEAFF. Based on the CDR3 plus reference TRBV19 and TRBJ1-1, the full variable domain is DGGITQSPKYLFRKEGQNVTLSCEQNLNHDAMYWYRQDPGQGLRLIYYSQIVNDFQKGDIAEGYSVSREKKESFPLTVTSAQKNPTAFYLCASSAGKMNTEAFFGQGTRLTVV.